This T cell receptor beta chain is from a study of T cells in Graves' hyperthyroidism and ophthalmopathy. This clonotype was seen repeatedly, ten times or more. The CDR3 consists of 17 residues. The germline V gene encodes CDR1 SNHLY and CDR2 FYNNEI. Trimming took 10 bases from V and 4 from J; bases not matched to a gene: 21. Template material for amplifying TCR beta CDR3 regions consisted of RNA transcripts. TCR CDR3 regions were first amplified by RT-PCR with HTBI primers. TCRdb redid the calling of the multiplex PCR reads with MiXCR, one entry per CDR3 protein. This sample has under 700,000 distinct CDR3 sequences, with 16% found just once.

The receptor was isolated from a woman aged 18-35 years with Graves' hyperthyroidism. The chain uses TRBV2 and TRBJ1-1, with 7 bases that match TRBD1. The specimen sequenced was blood. Here the CDR3 reads CANEGREPQTGRTEAFF. The CDR3 DNA is TGTGCCAACGAAGGAAGAGAGCCTCAGACAGGGCGCACTGAAGCTTTCTTT.